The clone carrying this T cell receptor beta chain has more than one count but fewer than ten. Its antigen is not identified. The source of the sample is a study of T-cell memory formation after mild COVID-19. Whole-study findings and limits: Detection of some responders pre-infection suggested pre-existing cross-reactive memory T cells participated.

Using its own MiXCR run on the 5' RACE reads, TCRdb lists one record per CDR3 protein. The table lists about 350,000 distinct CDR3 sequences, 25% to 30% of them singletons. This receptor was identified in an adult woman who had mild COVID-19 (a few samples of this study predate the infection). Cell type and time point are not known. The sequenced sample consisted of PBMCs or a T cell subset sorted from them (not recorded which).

This chain's CDR3 is CASSPRGRSYNEQFF. The DNA of the CDR3 is TGTGCCAGCAGCCCACGGGGGAGGTCCTACAATGAGCAGTTCTTC. The V and J genes are TRBV14 and TRBJ2-1; TRBD2 might be the D (6 bases). CDR3 length equals 15 residues. V was cut by 4 bases and J by 1 base, with 11 bases left in between. CDR1 is SGHDN, CDR2 FVKESK, per germline. The full variable domain, with the rest looked up from reference TRBV14 and TRBJ2-1, is EAGVTQFPSHSVIEKGQTVTLRCDPISGHDNLYWYRRVMGKEIKFLLHFVKESKQDESGMPNNRFLAERTGGTYSTLKVQPAELEDSGVYFCASSPRGRSYNEQFFGPGTRLTVL.